Below, 30 T cell receptor beta chains from the same sample are listed, as sequenced in a study of shared clonotypes between healthy human individuals. In the naive CD8 group, cells lacked CD45RO and were positively selected for CCR7, so terminally differentiated effector memory CD45RA+ cells were left out. TCRdb keeps only in-frame clones here, not all; method: immunoSEQ multiplex PCR. The data contain about 2.1 million clones, around 95% of them singletons. The sequencing sample was made of naive CD8+ T cells from PBMCs. Every receptor here comes from a man aged 18 to 30 in good health. Some clones in this sample may be carry-over from other donors' samples.

This clone came up a few times. The genes are TRBV9 and TRBJ2-1; 8 bases align to TRBD2. Trimming took 0 bases from V and 2 from J; bases not matched to a gene: 4. Germline CDR1 SGDLS, CDR2 YYNGEE. The CDR3 length is 16 residues. CDR3 sequence reads: CASSVVSSGTYNEQFF. The DNA of the CDR3 is TGTGCCAGCAGCGTAGTCAGTAGCGGGACCTACAATGAGCAGTTCTTC.

Notes on this clone: This sample also contains other DNA sequences that code for the same CDR3. This chain connects TRBV9 to TRBJ2-7; D not resolved. The CDR3 length is 12 residues. V lost 3 bases to trimming and J lost 4 bases, with 8 bases between them. Germline loops: CDR1 SGDLS, CDR2 YYNGEE. CDR3 residues: CASSGPGYEQYF. Here the CDR3 DNA reads TGTGCCAGCAGCGGCCCCGGGTACGAGCAGTACTTC.

This chain links TRBV7-9 with TRBJ2-7; D might be TRBD2 (5 bases). The CDR3 spans 15 residues. The V gene's germline CDR1 is SEHNR and CDR2 FQNEAQ (reference sequence). V was clipped by 5 bases and J by 5 bases, with 19 bases between them. In DNA, the CDR3 is TGTGCCAGCAGCCTCAATGCCCGGGTGAGGGACGAGCAGTACTTC. It specifies CASSLNARVRDEQYF.

The chain is built from TRBV6-6 and TRBJ1-1; D unclear. The CDR3 runs to 13 residues. V was pared by 2 bases and J by 1 base, with 5 bases between. Germline V gene sequence: CDR1 MNHNY, CDR2 SVGAGI (reference sequence). CDR3 region: CASSYIANTEAFF. DNA of the CDR3: TGTGCCAGCAGTTACATAGCGAACACTGAAGCTTTCTTT.

The CDR3 bases are TGTGCCAGTAGTATAGATACAGCCCAGCCCCAGCATTTT. Translation gives CASSIDTAQPQHF. This rearrangement joins TRBV19 to TRBJ1-5, with D hard to call. This CDR3 is built from 13 residues. The V gene's germline CDR1 is LNHDA and CDR2 SQIVND (reference sequence). Trimming stripped 0 bases from V and 7 bases from J, with 7 bases between. Drawing the rest from reference TRBV19 and TRBJ1-5, the complete variable domain is DGGITQSPKYLFRKEGQNVTLSCEQNLNHDAMYWYRQDPGQGLRLIYYSQIVNDFQKGDIAEGYSVSREKKESFPLTVTSAQKNPTAFYLCASSIDTAQPQHFGDGTRLSIL.

This chain joins TRBV2 and TRBJ2-7; no definite D call. V was clipped by 10 bases and J by 2 bases, with 15 bases between them. There are 13 residues in the CDR3. CDR1 SNHLY and CDR2 FYNNEI come from the germline V gene. The CDR3 spells CATRTRRTYEQYF. The DNA of the CDR3 is TGTGCCACACGTACAAGAAGGACCTACGAGCAGTACTTC.

The J gene is TRBJ2-7, the V gene TRBV5-6; D perhaps matches TRBD1 (5 bases). Germline CDR1 SGHDT, CDR2 YYEEEE. The CDR3 contains 13 residues. The V end was cut by 5 bases, the J end by 2 bases, with 11 bases between. CDR3 coding DNA: TGTGCCAGCAGGGAGCCAGGGACCTACGAGCAGTACTTC. Protein product: CASREPGTYEQYF.

The gene calls are TRBV4-3 and TRBJ1-4; possible D gene TRBD1, 6 bases. This CDR3 spans 17 amino acids. V lost 2 bases and J 7 bases, leaving 20 bases between the germline ends. Germline CDR1 reads LGHNA; CDR2 reads YSLEER. The CDR3 region has the DNA TGCGCCAGCAGCCAAAATCGGCGGGCAGGGGTGTTTGAAAAACTGTTTTTT. This encodes CASSQNRRAGVFEKLFF.

The chain carries TRBV19 and TRBJ2-2; 10 bases are a match to TRBD2. The germline V gene has CDR1 LNHDA and CDR2 SQIVND (reference sequence). This CDR3 contains 20 residues. With V trimmed by 3 bases and J by 1 base, 14 bases remained unmatched. CDR3 nucleotide sequence: TGTGCCAGTAGTATTAGGGGCCAATGGCTAGCGGGGGTGAACACCGGGGAGCTGTTTTTT. Translation gives CASSIRGQWLAGVNTGELFF.

This clone was seen just once. The chain recombines TRBV29-1 with TRBJ2-7; 9 positions match TRBD1. V was clipped by 5 bases and J by 4 bases; unmatched bases: 15. Per the germline V gene, CDR1 is SQVTM and CDR2 is ANQGSEA. The CDR3 length is 16 residues. The DNA for the CDR3 is TGCAGCGTTACGTGGTTTAGTAGGGACAGGGTTTACGAGCAGTACTTC. Translated: CSVTWFSRDRVYEQYF.

The gene calls are TRBV14 and TRBJ2-4, with 12 nucleotides matching TRBD1. Germline V gene data show CDR1 as SGHDN and CDR2 as FVKESK. This CDR3 region has 18 residues. The J segment lost 1 base and the V segment lost 4 bases, leaving 8 bases of the junction unmatched. The CDR3 region has the DNA TGTGCCAGCAGCCCGGGACAGGGGGCGGCCTCCGCCAAAAACATTCAGTACTTC. Its translation is CASSPGQGAASAKNIQYF.

The rearrangement links TRBV5-5 to TRBJ2-7, with D unclear. The V end lost 2 bases, the J end lost 7 bases, and 16 bases lay between the germline ends. The CDR3 totals 14 residues. CDR1 is SGHKS and CDR2 is YYEKEE in the germline V gene (reference sequence). In DNA, the CDR3 is TGTGCCAGCAGCTTAGGGCCAAAGCTGTGGGAGCAGTACTTC. This translates into CASSLGPKLWEQYF.

The rearrangement uses TRBV29-1 and TRBJ1-4, with TRBD1 identical over 11 bases. J was trimmed by 1 base and V by 6 bases; bases with no gene match: 4. Germline V gives CDR1 SQVTM, CDR2 ANQGSEA. The CDR3 extends over 15 amino acids. CDR3 nucleotides: TGCAGCGTCCAAGGGACAGGGGGAACTAATGAAAAACTGTTTTTT. Residues: CSVQGTGGTNEKLFF.

This chain uses TRBV11-2 with TRBJ1-5; D not certain. The CDR3 is made up of 14 amino acids. Germline CDR1 reads SGHAT; CDR2 reads FQNNGV. Trimming shortened V by 4 bases and J by 1 base, and 8 bases separated the two germline ends. CDR3 loop: CASSYRLSNQPQHF. As DNA, the CDR3 is TGTGCCAGCAGCTATAGGTTAAGCAATCAGCCCCAGCATTTT.

As for this clone: The sample contains more than one DNA sequence encoding this CDR3. The genes are TRBV6-1 and TRBJ1-2; no clear D. CDR3 length equals 13 residues. Germline V lookup: CDR1 MNHNS, CDR2 SASEGT. V was cut by 1 base and J by 4 bases, with 7 bases left in between. The CDR3 coding sequence is TGTGCCAGCAGTGAAGGCAGGACCTATGGCTACACCTTC. Translation: CASSEGRTYGYTF.

In regard to this clone: Additional DNA sequences in this sample encode the identical CDR3. The chain has TRBV5-1 and TRBJ2-5; D might be TRBD1 (6 bases). Germline V gene sequence: CDR1 SGHRS, CDR2 YFSETQ. Trimming took 2 bases from V and 4 from J, leaving 9 bases between them. CDR3 length: 13 amino acids. The CDR3 DNA reads as TGCGCCAGCAGCTTACAGGGCCCAGAGACCCAGTACTTC. This translates into CASSLQGPETQYF.

The J gene is TRBJ2-3, the V gene TRBV5-1; 7 nucleotides agree with TRBD1. The germline V gene has CDR1 SGHRS and CDR2 YFSETQ. This CDR3 is built from 13 residues. With 4 bases clipped from V and 1 base from J, the junction kept 0 bases outside the gene matches. CDR3 sequence reads: CASSDRGTDTQYF. CDR3 DNA: TGCGCCAGCAGCGACAGGGGCACAGATACGCAGTATTTT.

The rearrangement uses TRBV11-2 and TRBJ1-4, with D maybe TRBD1 (6 bases). Deletions cut 4 bases from V and 6 bases from J, with 18 bases between. The germline V gene encodes CDR1 SGHAT and CDR2 FQNNGV. CDR3 length: 16 residues. The CDR3 region has the DNA TGTGCCAGCAGCTCGTCATTCCCAGGGGCGGATGAAAAACTGTTTTTT. Amino acid sequence: CASSSSFPGADEKLFF. The entire variable domain, with the rest obtained from reference TRBV11-2 and TRBJ1-4, is as follows: EAGVAQSPRYKIIEKRQSVAFWCNPISGHATLYWYQQILGQGPKLLIQFQNNGVVDDSQLPKDRFSAERLKGVDSTLKIQPAKLEDSAVYLCASSSSFPGADEKLFFGSGTQLSVL.

The chain joins TRBV19 to TRBJ2-4, with TRBD1 matching 9 bases. Germline assignment: CDR1 LNHDA and CDR2 SQIVND (reference sequence). V was pared by 6 bases and J by 5 bases, with 8 bases of the junction left unmatched. The CDR3 length is 15 residues. CDR3 DNA: TGTGCCAGTAGGAAGACGGGACAGGGACAAAACATTCAGTACTTC. This encodes CASRKTGQGQNIQYF. Full variable domain (remainder filled in from reference TRBV19 and TRBJ2-4): DGGITQSPKYLFRKEGQNVTLSCEQNLNHDAMYWYRQDPGQGLRLIYYSQIVNDFQKGDIAEGYSVSREKKESFPLTVTSAQKNPTAFYLCASRKTGQGQNIQYFGAGTRLSVL.

The rearrangement joins TRBV18 to TRBJ2-5; D might be TRBD1 (6 bases). The CDR3 is made up of 16 amino acids. Germline CDR1 is KGHSH and CDR2 is LQKENI. Trimming stripped 5 bases from V and 1 base from J, with 17 bases between. The CDR3 region is CASSKKDRTIQETQYF. CDR3 DNA sequence: TGTGCCAGCTCAAAAAAGGACAGAACCATCCAAGAGACCCAGTACTTC.

The gene calls are TRBV11-2 and TRBJ1-4; D remains ambiguous. CDR3 length equals 17 residues. Germline V gives CDR1 SGHAT, CDR2 FQNNGV. Deletions cut 6 bases from V and 4 bases from J, with 21 bases between. CDR3 nucleotide sequence: TGTGCCAGCAGTTTCACGACCCTGACCGGGGATAATGAAAAACTGTTTTTT. Amino acid sequence: CASSFTTLTGDNEKLFF.

The gene calls are TRBV28 and TRBJ2-4; 9 bases align to TRBD1. V shed 1 base and J 13 bases; nucleotides not matched to a gene: 11. The germline CDR1 and CDR2 sequences are MDHEN and SYDVKM. The CDR3 contains 15 residues. The CDR3 is CASSLFGTGSKGQYF. The CDR3 DNA reads TGTGCCAGCAGTTTATTTGGGACAGGGAGTAAAGGCCAGTACTTC.

The chain has TRBV28 and TRBJ1-2, with TRBD1 as a possible D gene (6 bases). The V gene lost 6 bases and the J gene lost 0 bases, with 20 bases spanning the gap. Germline V gene lookup returns CDR1 MDHEN and CDR2 SYDVKM. The CDR3 is made up of 17 amino acids. CDR3 sequence reads: CASSRDRLGTPNYGYTF. CDR3 bases: TGTGCCAGCAGCCGTGACAGGCTAGGTACCCCTAACTATGGCTACACCTTC.

In the case of this clone: This same CDR3 is encoded by further DNA sequences in the sample. The V call is TRBV7-9, the J call TRBJ2-1; 8 nucleotides align to TRBD2. After removal of 5 bases from V and 0 bases from J, the junction contained 3 bases not matched to a gene. The CDR3 is 15 amino acids. Germline assignment: CDR1 SEHNR and CDR2 FQNEAQ (reference sequence). The DNA of the CDR3 is TGTGCCAGCAGCCCCAGCGGGAGCTCCTACAATGAGCAGTTCTTC. Translation: CASSPSGSSYNEQFF. Variable domain in full (rest from reference TRBV7-9 and TRBJ2-1): DTGVSQNPRHKITKRGQNVTFRCDPISEHNRLYWYRQTLGQGPEFLTYFQNEAQLEKSRLLSDRFSAERPKGSFSTLEIQRTEQGDSAMYLCASSPSGSSYNEQFFGPGTRLTVL.

Points on this clone: Other DNA sequences in the same sample also yield this CDR3. This chain links TRBV19 with TRBJ2-7, with TRBD1 matching 7 bases. The germline V gene encodes CDR1 LNHDA and CDR2 SQIVND (reference sequence). Unmatched junction bases numbered 4, after V lost 3 bases and J lost 2 bases. The CDR3 has 14 amino acids. Here the CDR3 reads CASSITGTAYEQYF. CDR3 bases: TGTGCCAGTAGTATCACCGGGACAGCCTACGAGCAGTACTTC.

This rearrangement joins TRBV10-2 to TRBJ2-5; D gene unclear. The germline V and J ends were trimmed by 0 bases and 5 bases, with 19 bases remaining between them. The CDR3 runs 17 residues. CDR1 and CDR2 (germline): WSHSY, SAAADI. In DNA form, the CDR3 reads TGCGCCAGCAGTGAGTCTGTTGCGGCTAGTAATTCGGAGACCCAGTACTTC. Encoded protein: CASSESVAASNSETQYF.

This chain connects TRBV6-5 to TRBJ2-7, with 8 positions matching TRBD1. The CDR3 spans 15 residues. The germline V gene encodes CDR1 MNHEY and CDR2 SVGAGI. Trimming removed 1 base from V and 3 bases from J; junction bases left unmatched: 5. The CDR3 coding sequence is TGTGCCAGCAGTTACTTGGGACAGGATGTCTACGAGCAGTACTTC. This codes for CASSYLGQDVYEQYF.

The chain couples TRBV5-4 to TRBJ2-1; 16 positions match TRBD2. V was pared by 4 bases and J by 7 bases, with 11 bases of the junction left unmatched. Germline V CDR1 and CDR2: SGHNT, YYREEE (reference sequence). This CDR3 region has 18 residues. CDR3 sequence: CASSPGTSGRALTNEQFF. The DNA of the CDR3 is TGTGCCAGCAGCCCCGGGACTAGCGGGAGGGCCCTAACAAATGAGCAGTTCTTC.

This clone was detected once. The chain employs TRBV27 and TRBJ1-1; no firm D call. Trimming took off 8 bases at V and 0 bases at J, with 10 bases between the two ends. There are 13 residues in the CDR3. Per germline, CDR1 MNHEY and CDR2 SMNVEV (reference sequence). The CDR3 bases are TGTGCCAGCGCAGGACGGCTGAACACTGAAGCTTTCTTT. It specifies CASAGRLNTEAFF.

Written as DNA, the CDR3 is TGTGCCAGCAGCTTAGCGAAGGGCCCCACCGGGGAGCTGTTTTTT. It translates to CASSLAKGPTGELFF. The chain carries TRBV7-7 and TRBJ2-2; D is undetermined. This CDR3 region has 15 residues. The germline CDR1 and CDR2 sequences are SSHAT and FNYEAQ (reference sequence). Trimming removed 0 bases at V and 4 bases at J, with 9 bases between.